Below, 29 T cell receptor beta chains from the same sample are listed, as sequenced in a study of CD8 T cells in ankylosing spondylitis. MiXCR, run by TCRdb on the 5' RACE reads, gives a single entry per CDR3 protein. The sample holds roughly 69,000 distinct CDR3 sequences, about 5% seen once. The sample comprised blood, either unsorted or a sorted T cell fraction (not recorded which). Source of these receptors: a male donor with ankylosing spondylitis or in good health (not recorded which).

This clonotype was counted at least ten times. This chain links TRBV30 with TRBJ2-5, with a possible D match to TRBD2 (5 bases). CDR3 length: 13 amino acids. Germline V gives CDR1 GTSNPN, CDR2 SVGIG (reference sequence). V was shortened by 2 bases and J by 9 bases, with 16 bases between the two germline ends. As DNA, the CDR3 is TGTGCCTGGAGTCGGGGTAGAGGTGTCGCCCAGTACTTC. Protein sequence: CAWSRGRGVAQYF.

At least ten counts were recorded for this clonotype. The chain is built from TRBV5-1 and TRBJ1-2; 7 bases fit TRBD1. CDR3 size: 13 residues. In germline, CDR1 is SGHRS, CDR2 YFSETQ. V trimming: 4 bases; J trimming: 7 bases; junction bases outside the gene matches: 7. CDR3 DNA sequence: TGCGCCAGCAGCCCCCGGACAGGTTTTGGCTACACCTTC. Translated: CASSPRTGFGYTF.

In this sample, this clonotype turned up many times. The V and J genes are TRBV5-1 and TRBJ2-1, with D perhaps TRBD1 (5 bases). Germline CDR1 and CDR2: SGHRS and YFSETQ. The CDR3 is 15 residues long. Trimming stripped 7 bases from V and 1 base from J, with 15 bases between. CDR3 residues: CASCLDGASYNEQFF. CDR3 in DNA: TGCGCCAGCTGTCTTGATGGGGCTTCCTACAATGAGCAGTTCTTC.

Ten or more counts support this clonotype. The V call is TRBV7-6, the J call TRBJ2-7, with TRBD2 identical over 9 bases. Germline V gene lookup returns CDR1 SGHVS and CDR2 FNYEAQ. The CDR3 runs to 14 residues. V shed 5 bases and J 1 base; nucleotides not matched to a gene: 3. The CDR3 protein is CASSVSGGSYEQYF. In DNA form, the CDR3 reads TGTGCCAGCAGCGTTAGCGGGGGTTCCTACGAGCAGTACTTC.

This clonotype has at least ten counts. The V call is TRBV6-4, the J call TRBJ2-2, with a possible D match to TRBD1 (5 bases). Trimming removed 4 bases at V and 3 bases at J, with 9 bases between. The CDR3 runs 14 residues. The germline V gene has CDR1 MRHNA and CDR2 SNTAGT. CDR3 sequence reads: CASSVGADTGELFF. In DNA form, the CDR3 reads TGTGCCAGCAGTGTAGGGGCGGACACCGGGGAGCTGTTTTTT.

Many counts were recorded for this clonotype. This rearrangement joins TRBV5-1 to TRBJ1-6, with D unresolved. The CDR3 totals 14 residues. V was trimmed by 3 bases and J by 6 bases, leaving 10 bases between them. CDR1 and CDR2 (germline): SGHRS, YFSETQ. The CDR3 protein is CASSSVETNSPLHF. CDR3 coding DNA: TGCGCCAGCAGCTCCGTAGAAACTAATTCACCCCTCCACTTT. Combining the CDR3 with reference TRBV5-1 and TRBJ1-6 gives the whole variable domain KAGVTQTPRYLIKTRGQQVTLSCSPISGHRSVSWYQQTPGQGLQFLFEYFSETQRNKGNFPGRFSGRQFSNSRSEMNVSTLELGDSALYLCASSSVETNSPLHFGNGTRLTVT.

This clonotype was counted at least ten times. V is TRBV5-1 and J is TRBJ2-1; a weak D match, TRBD1 (6 bases). The length of the CDR3 is 16 residues. V dropped 4 bases and J dropped 9 bases, with 23 bases sitting between them. The germline gives CDR1 SGHRS, CDR2 YFSETQ. CDR3 nucleotide sequence: TGCGCCAGCAGCCAGGCATACGGGACAAGGAGATCTGAGCAGTTCTTC. This gives the protein CASSQAYGTRRSEQFF.

The table lists this clonotype with many counts. This chain joins TRBV12-3 or TRBV12-4 and TRBJ1-6; unclear D gene. The ends were cut back, 6 bases at V and 7 bases at J, with 7 bases in the middle. The CDR3 covers 12 residues. The CDR3 coding sequence is TGTGCCAGCAGCCCGGGGAATTCACCCCTCCACTTT. Translating gives CASSPGNSPLHF.

This clonotype was recorded at least ten times. The chain recombines TRBV18 with TRBJ1-5; TRBD1 might be the D (5 bases). Germline lookup yields CDR1 KGHSH and CDR2 LQKENI. The CDR3 runs 14 residues. V was trimmed by 5 bases and J by 3 bases, leaving 11 bases between them. The CDR3 DNA sequence: TGTGCCAGCTCATCGGGACGGATCAATCAGCCCCAGCATTTT. It translates to CASSSGRINQPQHF.

This clonotype was seen at least ten times. This sequence joins TRBV4-2 and TRBJ1-2, with D tentatively TRBD1 (6 bases). V was cut by 0 bases and J by 4 bases, with 15 bases left in between. The CDR3 is 16 residues long. Germline V gene lookup returns CDR1 LGHNA and CDR2 YNFKEQ. The CDR3 spells CASSQESGVSLYGYTF. The CDR3 bases are TGTGCCAGCAGCCAAGAATCAGGGGTTTCGCTCTATGGCTACACCTTC.

This clonotype was seen at least ten times. The CDR3 nucleotides read TGCGCCAGCAGCCGCGAAAGGGGCTACACCTTC. Translating it yields CASSRERGYTF. The chain joins TRBV4-1 to TRBJ1-2, with no clear D. Germline V CDR1 and CDR2: MGHRA, YSYEKL. This CDR3 has 11 residues. Deletions cut 4 bases from V and 8 bases from J, with 8 bases between.

The rearrangement uses TRBV20-1 and TRBJ1-5, with D possibly TRBD1 on 6 matching bases. Per the germline V gene, CDR1 is DFQATT and CDR2 is SNEGSKA (reference sequence). Trimming took off 6 bases at V and 0 bases at J, with 15 bases between the two ends. This CDR3 spans 15 amino acids. CDR3 in amino acids: CSAGERGYSNQPQHF. CDR3 bases: TGCAGTGCCGGGGAAAGGGGGTATAGCAATCAGCCCCAGCATTTT.

This clonotype came up many times. The gene calls are TRBV12-3 or TRBV12-4 and TRBJ1-5; D may be TRBD1 (5 bases). The CDR3 spans 13 residues. V dropped 6 bases and J dropped 4 bases, with 10 bases sitting between them. The CDR3 region has the DNA TGTGCCAGCAGCTGGGGGGGGAATCAGCCCCAGCATTTT. It encodes CASSWGGNQPQHF.

This clonotype occurred many times. V is TRBV10-3 and J is TRBJ1-2; D may be TRBD1 (5 bases). With 4 bases removed from V and 8 bases from J, the gap between germline ends came to 17 bases. Germline CDR1 reads ENHRY; CDR2 reads SYGVKD. The CDR3 loop spans 14 amino acids. In DNA form, the CDR3 reads TGTGCCATCAGTGGAGGGGTGCGCGGTTCGGGCTACACCTTC. Its translation is CAISGGVRGSGYTF.

This clonotype was observed many times. J is TRBJ2-1 and V is TRBV7-3; D is uncertain. Germline loops: CDR1 SGHTA, CDR2 FQGTGA. This CDR3 is 17 amino acids long. V shed 3 bases and J shed 0 bases, with 15 bases lying between them. CDR3 coding DNA: TGTGCCAGCAGCTTTCAATCATATTCCCTCTCCTACAATGAGCAGTTCTTC. Translating it yields CASSFQSYSLSYNEQFF.

The J gene is TRBJ1-4, the V gene TRBV7-2; 7 bases map to TRBD1. The V gene end was trimmed by 7 bases and the J gene end by 5 bases; junction bases not matched to a gene: 7. The CDR3 sequence is 14 residues long. From germline, CDR1 is SGHTA and CDR2 FQGNSA. As DNA, the CDR3 is TGTGCCAGCACGGCGATGGGACAGAATGAAAAACTGTTTTTT. Its protein is CASTAMGQNEKLFF.

There are many counts of this clonotype. The chain couples TRBV20-1 to TRBJ2-5; 12 nucleotides line up with TRBD2. Germline CDR1 and CDR2: DFQATT and SNEGSKA (reference sequence). The CDR3 consists of 13 residues. With V trimmed by 6 bases and J by 4 bases, 3 bases remained unmatched. CDR3 region: CSAPTSGGETQYF. CDR3 sequence (DNA): TGCAGTGCGCCGACTAGCGGGGGAGAGACCCAGTACTTC.

This clonotype was recorded at least ten times. J is TRBJ2-5 and V is TRBV7-3, with TRBD1 matching 10 bases. The CDR3 runs to 15 residues. V dropped 4 bases and J dropped 2; count of bases not matched to a gene: 4. CDR1 and CDR2 (germline): SGHTA, FQGTGA. The CDR3 coding sequence is TGTGCCAGCAGCTCATGGGACAGGGGTCAAGAGACCCAGTACTTC. Protein: CASSSWDRGQETQYF.

The chain links TRBV5-1 to TRBJ1-1; TRBD1 matches at 10 bases. CDR3 length: 15 amino acids. In germline, CDR1 is SGHRS, CDR2 YFSETQ. Germline trimming cut 0 bases from V and 5 bases from J; bases unmatched to any gene: 4. The CDR3 nucleotides read TGCGCCAGCAGCTTGGAGGGACAGGGGCGGACTGAAGCTTTCTTT. Translating gives CASSLEGQGRTEAFF. Looking up the rest from reference TRBV5-1 and TRBJ1-1 gives the full variable domain: KAGVTQTPRYLIKTRGQQVTLSCSPISGHRSVSWYQQTPGQGLQFLFEYFSETQRNKGNFPGRFSGRQFSNSRSEMNVSTLELGDSALYLCASSLEGQGRTEAFFGQGTRLTVV.

This clonotype was found many times. This sequence joins TRBV5-1 and TRBJ2-3; TRBD2 matches at 10 bases. The junction had 1 base not matched to a gene; V was cut back by 2 bases and J by 1 base. The length of the CDR3 is 15 residues. Germline CDR1 SGHRS, CDR2 YFSETQ. The CDR3 DNA sequence: TGCGCCAGCAGCTTCGGGACTAGCGGCACAGATACGCAGTATTTT. Amino acid sequence: CASSFGTSGTDTQYF.

This clonotype was found many times. This chain uses TRBV6-1 with TRBJ1-4; D gene unclear. Germline V lookup: CDR1 MNHNS, CDR2 SASEGT. The CDR3 extends over 13 amino acids. V was pared by 1 base and J by 13 bases, with 13 bases between. In DNA form, the CDR3 reads TGTGCCAGCAGTGAAGAGCGCCGGAATAGACTGTTTTTT. This translates into CASSEERRNRLFF.

This clonotype was seen many times. The V gene is TRBV10-3, the J gene TRBJ1-1; D remains unclear. The germline V gene has CDR1 ENHRY and CDR2 SYGVKD. Trimming left V 0 bases short and J 5 bases short, with 13 bases between. The CDR3 spans 15 residues. In nucleotides, the CDR3 is TGTGCCATCAGTGAGTCGTCCGGGTTGGGGACTGAAGCTTTCTTT. Translation: CAISESSGLGTEAFF.

This clonotype was recorded at least ten times. The chain uses TRBV15 and TRBJ1-2; D might be TRBD1 (5 bases). The V end lost 0 bases, the J end lost 3 bases, and 14 bases lay between the germline ends. The CDR3 consists of 16 residues. CDR1 and CDR2 from the germline V gene are LNHNV and YYDKDF (reference sequence). CDR3 in amino acids: CATSRDWGRDDYGYTF. CDR3 coding DNA: TGTGCCACCAGCAGAGATTGGGGCAGGGATGACTATGGCTACACCTTC.

This clonotype was seen ten or more times. The chain recombines TRBV6-2 or TRBV6-3 with TRBJ2-7; the D is unclear. Looked up from germline, CDR1 is MNHEY and CDR2 is SVGEGT. Trimming took 8 bases from V and 3 from J, leaving 14 bases between them. CDR3 length: 13 amino acids. CDR3 nucleotides: TGTGCCAGCCGGTCCAGTGGAAACTACGAGCAGTACTTC. This codes for CASRSSGNYEQYF.

The chain employs TRBV29-1 and TRBJ1-3; no definite D call. Germline CDR1 and CDR2: SQVTM and ANQGSEA. This CDR3 spans 10 amino acids. The V end lost 6 bases, the J end lost 8 bases, and 8 bases lay between the germline ends. CDR3 nucleotide sequence: TGCAGCGTGCTGTCCGACACCATATATTTT. Translated, it gives CSVLSDTIYF. The variable domain in full, completed from reference TRBV29-1 and TRBJ1-3, reads SAVISQKPSRDICQRGTSLTIQCQVDSQVTMMFWYRQQPGQSLTLIATANQGSEATYESGFVIDKFPISRPNLTFSTLTVSNMSPEDSSIYLCSVLSDTIYFGEGSWLTVV.

There are a few counts of this clonotype. The rearrangement uses TRBV7-2 and TRBJ2-4; 7 bases are shared with TRBD2. Germline V CDR1 and CDR2: SGHTA, FQGNSA. The CDR3 is 16 amino acids. Losses at the gene ends were 0 bases for V and 0 bases for J; bases not matched to a gene: 2. CDR3 bases: TGTGCCAGCAGCTTAGCGGGGGGGATAGCCAAAAACATTCAGTACTTC. This codes for CASSLAGGIAKNIQYF.

This clonotype was picked up many times. The chain carries TRBV5-1 and TRBJ1-4, with 7 bases fitting TRBD1. Germline CDR1 reads SGHRS; CDR2 reads YFSETQ. The CDR3 spans 16 residues. Trimming cost V 5 bases and J 11 bases; bases outside gene matches: 18. The CDR3 coding sequence is TGCGCCAGCAGATCTGGGGACGGACAGGAAGTCAGGAAACTGTTTTTT. It yields the protein CASRSGDGQEVRKLFF. The variable domain in full, completed from reference TRBV5-1 and TRBJ1-4, reads KAGVTQTPRYLIKTRGQQVTLSCSPISGHRSVSWYQQTPGQGLQFLFEYFSETQRNKGNFPGRFSGRQFSNSRSEMNVSTLELGDSALYLCASRSGDGQEVRKLFFGSGTQLSVL.

This clonotype has at least ten counts. The rearrangement joins TRBV12-3 or TRBV12-4 to TRBJ1-4, with D possibly TRBD1 on 5 matching bases. The V gene lost 6 bases and the J gene lost 8 bases, with 16 bases spanning the gap. CDR3 size: 14 residues. The CDR3 DNA reads as TGTGCCAGCAGCCCCGGGGGGTCCAGGGAAAAACTGTTTTTT. This sequence encodes CASSPGGSREKLFF.

This clonotype was picked up many times. The genes are TRBV12-3 or TRBV12-4 and TRBJ1-4; 10 bases fit TRBD1. The V gene end was trimmed by 4 bases and the J gene end by 1 base; junction bases not matched to a gene: 0. This CDR3 comprises 15 residues. The CDR3 region has the DNA TGTGCCAGCAGTTGGGACAGGGGAACTAATGAAAAACTGTTTTTT. Its translation: CASSWDRGTNEKLFF.